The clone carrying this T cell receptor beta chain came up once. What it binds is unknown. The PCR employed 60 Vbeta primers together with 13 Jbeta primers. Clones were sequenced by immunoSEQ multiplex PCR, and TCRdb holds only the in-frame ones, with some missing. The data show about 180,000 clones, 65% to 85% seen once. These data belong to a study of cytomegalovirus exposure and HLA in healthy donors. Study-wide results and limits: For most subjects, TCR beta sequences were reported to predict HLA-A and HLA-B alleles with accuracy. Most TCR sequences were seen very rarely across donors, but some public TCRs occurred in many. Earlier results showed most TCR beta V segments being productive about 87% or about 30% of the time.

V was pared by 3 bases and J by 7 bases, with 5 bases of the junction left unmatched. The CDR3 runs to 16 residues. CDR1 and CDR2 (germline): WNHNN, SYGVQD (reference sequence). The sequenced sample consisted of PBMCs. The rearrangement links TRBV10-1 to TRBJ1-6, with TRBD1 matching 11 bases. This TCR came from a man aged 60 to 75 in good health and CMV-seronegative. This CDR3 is CASSDTGTGGNSPLHF. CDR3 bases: TGCGCCAGCAGTGATACCGGGACAGGGGGAAATTCACCCCTCCACTTT.